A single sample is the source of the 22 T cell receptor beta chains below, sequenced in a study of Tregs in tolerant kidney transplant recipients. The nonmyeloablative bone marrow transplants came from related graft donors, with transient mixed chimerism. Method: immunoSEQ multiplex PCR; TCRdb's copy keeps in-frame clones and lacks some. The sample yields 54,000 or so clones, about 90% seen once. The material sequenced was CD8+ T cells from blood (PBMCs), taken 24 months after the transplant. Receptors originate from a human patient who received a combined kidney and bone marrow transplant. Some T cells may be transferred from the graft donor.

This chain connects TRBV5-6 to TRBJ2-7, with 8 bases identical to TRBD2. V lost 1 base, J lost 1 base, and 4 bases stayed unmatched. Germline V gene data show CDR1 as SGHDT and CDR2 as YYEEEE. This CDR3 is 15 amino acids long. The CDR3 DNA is TGTGCCAGCAGCTTGCCTAGCGGGTCTTCCTACGAGCAGTACTTC. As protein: CASSLPSGSSYEQYF.

CDR3 region: CASSLGTGASYGYTF. The CDR3 DNA reads as TGTGCCAGCAGCTTGGGGACAGGGGCGTCCTATGGCTACACCTTC. This rearrangement joins TRBV5-6 to TRBJ1-2; 9 bases fit TRBD1. CDR3 length: 15 residues. The trim removed 0 bases at V and 4 bases at J, leaving 4 bases unmatched. The germline gives CDR1 SGHDT, CDR2 YYEEEE. The whole variable domain, remainder taken from reference TRBV5-6 and TRBJ1-2, is DAGVTQSPTHLIKTRGQQVTLRCSPKSGHDTVSWYQQALGQGPQFIFQYYEEEERQRGNFPDRFSGHQFPNYSSELNVNALLLGDSALYLCASSLGTGASYGYTFGSGTRLTVV.

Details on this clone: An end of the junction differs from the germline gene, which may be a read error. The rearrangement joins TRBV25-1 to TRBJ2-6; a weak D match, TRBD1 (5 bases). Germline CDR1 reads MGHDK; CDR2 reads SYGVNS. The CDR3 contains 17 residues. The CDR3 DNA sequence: TGTGCCAGCAGTGATGAAGTTAAGAGCTCTGGGGCCAACGTCCCGACTTTC. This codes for CASSDEVKSSGANVPTF.

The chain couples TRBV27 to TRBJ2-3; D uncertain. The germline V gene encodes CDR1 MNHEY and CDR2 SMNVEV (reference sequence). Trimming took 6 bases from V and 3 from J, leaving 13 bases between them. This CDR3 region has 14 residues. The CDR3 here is CASSPRPLTDTQYF. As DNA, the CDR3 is TGTGCCAGCAGCCCCCGGCCACTAACAGATACGCAGTATTTT.

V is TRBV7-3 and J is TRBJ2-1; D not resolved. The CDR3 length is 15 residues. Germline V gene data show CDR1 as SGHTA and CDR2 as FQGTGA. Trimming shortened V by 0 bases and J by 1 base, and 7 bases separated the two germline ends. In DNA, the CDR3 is TGTGCCAGCAGCTTAACGTCTTCTTCCTACAATGAGCAGTTCTTC. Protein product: CASSLTSSSYNEQFF.

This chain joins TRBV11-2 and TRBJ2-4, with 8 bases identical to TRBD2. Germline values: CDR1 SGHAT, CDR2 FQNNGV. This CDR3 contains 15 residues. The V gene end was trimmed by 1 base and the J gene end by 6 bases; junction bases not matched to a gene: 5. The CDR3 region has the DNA TGTGCCAGCAGCTTAGTTCTCAGCGGGGGAAACATTCAGTACTTC. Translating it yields CASSLVLSGGNIQYF.

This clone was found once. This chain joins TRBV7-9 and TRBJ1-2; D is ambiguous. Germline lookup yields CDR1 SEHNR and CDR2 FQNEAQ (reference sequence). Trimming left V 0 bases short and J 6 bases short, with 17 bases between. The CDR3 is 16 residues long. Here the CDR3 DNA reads TGTGCCAGCAGCTTAGCTGCGGCCTTCGCCCTTCATGGCTACACCTTC. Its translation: CASSLAAAFALHGYTF.

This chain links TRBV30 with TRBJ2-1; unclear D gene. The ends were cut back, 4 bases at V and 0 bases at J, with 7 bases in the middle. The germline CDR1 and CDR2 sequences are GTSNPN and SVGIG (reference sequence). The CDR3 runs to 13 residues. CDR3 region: CAWNISSYNEQFF. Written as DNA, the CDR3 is TGTGCCTGGAATATCAGCTCCTACAATGAGCAGTTCTTC.

The CDR3 reads CASSFSGGGFGYTF. CDR3 nucleotides: TGTGCCAGCAGTTTTTCGGGGGGCGGGTTTGGCTACACCTTC. The genes are TRBV27 and TRBJ1-2, with D tentatively TRBD1 (6 bases). V was clipped by 3 bases and J by 7 bases, with 15 bases between them. CDR1 is MNHEY and CDR2 is SMNVEV in the germline V gene (reference sequence). The CDR3 runs 14 residues.

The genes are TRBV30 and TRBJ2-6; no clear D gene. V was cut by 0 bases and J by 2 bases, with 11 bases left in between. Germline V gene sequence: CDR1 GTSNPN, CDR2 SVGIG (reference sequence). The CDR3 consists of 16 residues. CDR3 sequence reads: CAWSVLEETGANVLTF. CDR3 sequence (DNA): TGTGCCTGGAGTGTTCTTGAGGAGACTGGGGCCAACGTCCTGACTTTC.

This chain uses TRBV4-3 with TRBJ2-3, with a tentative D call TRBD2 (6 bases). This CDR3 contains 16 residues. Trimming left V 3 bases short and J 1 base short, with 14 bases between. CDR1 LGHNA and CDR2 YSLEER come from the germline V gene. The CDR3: CASSHGGRPRTDTQYF. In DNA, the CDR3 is TGCGCCAGCAGCCACGGGGGAAGGCCCCGCACAGATACGCAGTATTTT.

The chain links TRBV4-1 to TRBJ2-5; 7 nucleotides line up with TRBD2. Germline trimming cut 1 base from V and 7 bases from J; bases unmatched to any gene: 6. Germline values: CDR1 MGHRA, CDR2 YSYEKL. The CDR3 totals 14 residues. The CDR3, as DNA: TGCGCCAGCAGCCAAGGGGGACCGGGGGGGACCCAGTACTTC. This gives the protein CASSQGGPGGTQYF.

CDR3 nucleotides: TGTGCCAGCAGTGACTCACTAGCGGGGCAAATCTACGAGCAGTACTTC. Its translation: CASSDSLAGQIYEQYF. This chain links TRBV2 with TRBJ2-7, with 10 bases aligning to TRBD2. Germline V CDR1 and CDR2: SNHLY, FYNNEI. This CDR3 comprises 16 residues. The V and J ends lost 3 bases and 3 bases, in that order; junction bases with no gene match: 8.

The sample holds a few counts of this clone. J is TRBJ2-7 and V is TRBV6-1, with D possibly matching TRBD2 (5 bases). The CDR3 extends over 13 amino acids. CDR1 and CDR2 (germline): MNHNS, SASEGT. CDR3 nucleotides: TGTGGACGAGGGCAGAGCAAGGCCTACGAGCAGTACTTC. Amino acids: CGRGQSKAYEQYF.

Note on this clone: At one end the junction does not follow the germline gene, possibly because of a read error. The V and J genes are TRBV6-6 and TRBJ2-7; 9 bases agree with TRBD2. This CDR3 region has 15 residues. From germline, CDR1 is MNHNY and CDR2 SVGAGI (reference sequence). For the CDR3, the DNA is TGTGCCAGCAGCTACTCGGTAGCGGGAGAATACGAGCAGTACTTC. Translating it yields CASSYSVAGEYEQYF.

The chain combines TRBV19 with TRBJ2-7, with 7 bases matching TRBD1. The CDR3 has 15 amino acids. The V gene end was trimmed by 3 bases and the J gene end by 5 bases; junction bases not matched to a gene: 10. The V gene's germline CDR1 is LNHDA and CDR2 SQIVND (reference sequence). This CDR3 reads CASSISAYRGNEQYF. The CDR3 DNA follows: TGTGCCAGTAGTATCTCCGCCTACAGGGGTAACGAGCAGTACTTC.

CDR3 coding DNA: TGTGCCAGCAGCAAAGCGATGGACAGGGTCTACTATGGCTACACCTTC. Amino acids: CASSKAMDRVYYGYTF. The chain has TRBV21-1 and TRBJ1-2; the DNA was not compared with TRBD1, the D call given in the table. TRBV21-1 is described as a pseudogene. The CDR3 is made up of 16 amino acids.

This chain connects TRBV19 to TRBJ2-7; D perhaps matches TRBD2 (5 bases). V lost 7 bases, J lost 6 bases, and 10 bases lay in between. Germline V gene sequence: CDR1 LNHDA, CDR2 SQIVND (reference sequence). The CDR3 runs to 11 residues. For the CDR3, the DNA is TGTGCCAGTAACGAGGGCGGCGAGCAGTACTTC. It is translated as CASNEGGEQYF.

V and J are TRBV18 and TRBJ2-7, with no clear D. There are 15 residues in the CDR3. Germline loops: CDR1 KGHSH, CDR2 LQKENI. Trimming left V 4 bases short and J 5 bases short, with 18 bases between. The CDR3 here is CASSLGGYVSDEQYF. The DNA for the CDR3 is TGTGCCAGCTCACTAGGCGGATACGTCTCGGACGAGCAGTACTTC.

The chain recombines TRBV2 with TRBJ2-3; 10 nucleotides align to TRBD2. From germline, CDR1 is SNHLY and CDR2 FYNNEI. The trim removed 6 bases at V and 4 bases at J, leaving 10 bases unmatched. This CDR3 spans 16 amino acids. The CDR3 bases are TGTGCCAGCAGCCGACTAGCGGGTGTCGGAGCAGATACGCAGTATTTT. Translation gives CASSRLAGVGADTQYF.

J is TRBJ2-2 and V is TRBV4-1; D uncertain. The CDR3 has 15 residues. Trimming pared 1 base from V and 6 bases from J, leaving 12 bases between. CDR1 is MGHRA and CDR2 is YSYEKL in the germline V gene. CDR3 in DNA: TGCGCCAGCAGCCAAGTAATTTCACTGGCCGGGGAGCTGTTTTTT. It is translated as CASSQVISLAGELFF.

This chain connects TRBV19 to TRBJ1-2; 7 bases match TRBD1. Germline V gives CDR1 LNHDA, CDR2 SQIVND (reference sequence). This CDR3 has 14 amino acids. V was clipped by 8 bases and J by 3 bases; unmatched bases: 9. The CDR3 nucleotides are TGTGCCAGTCCCCGGGACAGCCGGGACTATGGCTACACCTTC. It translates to CASPRDSRDYGYTF.